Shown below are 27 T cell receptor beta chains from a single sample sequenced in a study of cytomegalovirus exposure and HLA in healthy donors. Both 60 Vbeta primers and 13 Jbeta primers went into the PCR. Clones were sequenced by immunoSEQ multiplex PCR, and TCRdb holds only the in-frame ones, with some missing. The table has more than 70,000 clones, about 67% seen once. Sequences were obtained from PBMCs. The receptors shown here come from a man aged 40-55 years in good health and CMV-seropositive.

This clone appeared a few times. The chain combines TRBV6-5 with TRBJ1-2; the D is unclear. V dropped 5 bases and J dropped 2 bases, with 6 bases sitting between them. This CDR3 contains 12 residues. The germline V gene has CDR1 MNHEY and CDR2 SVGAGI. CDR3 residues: CASSEWNYGYTF. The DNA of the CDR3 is TGTGCCAGCAGTGAGTGGAACTATGGCTACACCTTC.

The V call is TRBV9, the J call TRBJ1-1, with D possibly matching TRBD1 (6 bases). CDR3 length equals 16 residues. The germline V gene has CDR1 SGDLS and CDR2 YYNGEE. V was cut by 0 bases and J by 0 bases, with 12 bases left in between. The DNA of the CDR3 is TGTGCCAGCAGCGTAGGAGGTACAGGGCTGAACACTGAAGCTTTCTTT. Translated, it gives CASSVGGTGLNTEAFF. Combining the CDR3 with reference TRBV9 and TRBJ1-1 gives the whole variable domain DSGVTQTPKHLITATGQRVTLRCSPRSGDLSVYWYQQSLDQGLQFLIQYYNGEERAKGNILERFSAQQFPDLHSELNLSSLELGDSALYFCASSVGGTGLNTEAFFGQGTRLTVV.

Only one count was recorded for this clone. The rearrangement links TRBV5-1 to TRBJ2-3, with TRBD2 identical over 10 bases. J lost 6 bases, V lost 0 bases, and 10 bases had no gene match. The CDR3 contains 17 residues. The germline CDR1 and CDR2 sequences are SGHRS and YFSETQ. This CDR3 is CASSLELAGSGFDTQYF. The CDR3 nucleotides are TGCGCCAGCAGCTTGGAACTAGCGGGAAGTGGGTTTGATACGCAGTATTTT.

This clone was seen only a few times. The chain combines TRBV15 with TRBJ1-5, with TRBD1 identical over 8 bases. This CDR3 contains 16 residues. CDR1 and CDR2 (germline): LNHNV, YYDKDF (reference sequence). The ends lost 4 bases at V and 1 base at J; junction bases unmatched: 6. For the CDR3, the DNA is TGTGCCACCAGCACAGTCGGACAGGGAAGCAATCAGCCCCAGCATTTT. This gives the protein CATSTVGQGSNQPQHF.

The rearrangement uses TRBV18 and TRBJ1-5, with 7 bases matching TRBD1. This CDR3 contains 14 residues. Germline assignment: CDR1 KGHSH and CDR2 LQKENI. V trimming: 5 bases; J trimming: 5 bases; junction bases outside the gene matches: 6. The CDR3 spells CASSIATGDQPQHF. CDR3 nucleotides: TGTGCCAGCTCAATCGCCACAGGGGATCAGCCCCAGCATTTT.

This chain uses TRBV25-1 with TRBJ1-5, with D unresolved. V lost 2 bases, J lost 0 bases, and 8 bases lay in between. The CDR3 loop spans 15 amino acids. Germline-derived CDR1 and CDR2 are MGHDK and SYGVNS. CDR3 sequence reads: CASSERGNSNQPQHF. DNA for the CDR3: TGTGCCAGCAGTGAACGAGGGAATAGCAATCAGCCCCAGCATTTT.

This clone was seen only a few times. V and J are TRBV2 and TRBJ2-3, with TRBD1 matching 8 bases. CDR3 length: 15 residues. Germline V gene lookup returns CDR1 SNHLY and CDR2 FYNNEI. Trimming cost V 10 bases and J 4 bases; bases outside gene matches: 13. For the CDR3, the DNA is TGTGCCATCACCCCGGGAACAGGGGGTTCAGATACGCAGTATTTT. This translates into CAITPGTGGSDTQYF.

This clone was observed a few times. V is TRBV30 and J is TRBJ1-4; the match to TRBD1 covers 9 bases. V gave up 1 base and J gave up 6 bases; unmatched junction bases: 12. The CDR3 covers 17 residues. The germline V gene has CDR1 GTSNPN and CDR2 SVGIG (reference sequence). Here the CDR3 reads CAWSGQGDGSRYEKLFF. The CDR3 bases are TGTGCCTGGAGTGGACAGGGGGATGGGTCTAGATATGAAAAACTGTTTTTT.

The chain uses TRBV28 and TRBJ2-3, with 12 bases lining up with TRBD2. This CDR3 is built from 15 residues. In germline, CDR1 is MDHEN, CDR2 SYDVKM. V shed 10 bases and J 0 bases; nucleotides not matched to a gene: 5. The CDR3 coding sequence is TGTGCCATCGAGGGGACTAGCGGGAGCACAGATACGCAGTATTTT. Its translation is CAIEGTSGSTDTQYF.

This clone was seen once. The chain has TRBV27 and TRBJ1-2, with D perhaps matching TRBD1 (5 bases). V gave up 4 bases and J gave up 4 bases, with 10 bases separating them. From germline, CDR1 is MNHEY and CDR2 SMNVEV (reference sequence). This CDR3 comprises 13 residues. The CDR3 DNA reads TGTGCCAGCAGTTGGGGGGAGGGCTATGGCTACACCTTC. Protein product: CASSWGEGYGYTF.

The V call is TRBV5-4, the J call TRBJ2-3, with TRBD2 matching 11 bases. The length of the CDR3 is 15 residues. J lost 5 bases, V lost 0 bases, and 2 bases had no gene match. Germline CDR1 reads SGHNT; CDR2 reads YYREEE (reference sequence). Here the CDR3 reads CASSLDLAGGDTQYF. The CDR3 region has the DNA TGTGCCAGCAGCTTGGATCTAGCGGGAGGAGATACGCAGTATTTT.

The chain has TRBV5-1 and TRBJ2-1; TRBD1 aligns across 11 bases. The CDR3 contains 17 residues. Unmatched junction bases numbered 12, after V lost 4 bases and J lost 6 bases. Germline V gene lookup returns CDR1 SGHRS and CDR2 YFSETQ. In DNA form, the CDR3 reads TGCGCCAGCAGCCCAAGAAGGACAGGGGGCGCCGGCAATGAGCAGTTCTTC. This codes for CASSPRRTGGAGNEQFF. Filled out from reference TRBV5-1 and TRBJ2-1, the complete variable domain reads KAGVTQTPRYLIKTRGQQVTLSCSPISGHRSVSWYQQTPGQGLQFLFEYFSETQRNKGNFPGRFSGRQFSNSRSEMNVSTLELGDSALYLCASSPRRTGGAGNEQFFGPGTRLTVL.

The chain's CDR3 is CASSYDSLNYGYTF. The DNA for the CDR3 is TGTGCCAGCAGTTACGACAGCTTAAACTATGGCTACACCTTC. The chain joins TRBV27 to TRBJ1-2; possible D gene TRBD1, 5 bases. This CDR3 region has 14 residues. V shed 4 bases and J shed 2 bases, with 11 bases lying between them. Germline loops: CDR1 MNHEY, CDR2 SMNVEV (reference sequence).

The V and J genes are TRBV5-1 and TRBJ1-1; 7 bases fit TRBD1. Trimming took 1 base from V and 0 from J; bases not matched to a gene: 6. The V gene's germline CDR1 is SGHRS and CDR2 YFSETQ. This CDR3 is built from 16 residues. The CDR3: CASSLQRGPVNTEAFF. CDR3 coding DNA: TGCGCCAGCAGCTTGCAAAGGGGGCCGGTGAACACTGAAGCTTTCTTT.

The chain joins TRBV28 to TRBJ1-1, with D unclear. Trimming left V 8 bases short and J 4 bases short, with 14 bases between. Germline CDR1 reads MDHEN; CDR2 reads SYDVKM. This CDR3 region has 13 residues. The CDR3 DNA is TGTGCCAGCCGGCGCGGGTCGACCACTGAAGCTTTCTTT. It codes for CASRRGSTTEAFF.

The CDR3 bases are TGTGCCAGCAGTCTGGGCGGGGTTAATAATTCACCCCTCCACTTT. Translation: CASSLGGVNNSPLHF. V usage is TRBV5-6 and J usage is TRBJ1-6; D uncertain. The CDR3 has 15 residues. V was clipped by 5 bases and J by 5 bases, with 14 bases between them. CDR1 SGHDT and CDR2 YYEEEE come from the germline V gene.

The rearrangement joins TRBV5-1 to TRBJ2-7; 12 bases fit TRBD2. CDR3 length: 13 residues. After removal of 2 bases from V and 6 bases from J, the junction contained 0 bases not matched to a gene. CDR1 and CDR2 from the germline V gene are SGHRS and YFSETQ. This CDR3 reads CASSLLAGGEQYF. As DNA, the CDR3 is TGCGCCAGCAGCTTACTAGCGGGAGGCGAGCAGTACTTC.

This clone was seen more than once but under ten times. In DNA form, the CDR3 reads TGTGCCAGCAGCTTAGGACAGGTGAACACTGAAGCTTTCTTT. Protein sequence: CASSLGQVNTEAFF. The chain uses TRBV7-2 and TRBJ1-1; D possibly corresponds to TRBD1 (6 bases). V dropped 1 base and J dropped 0 bases, with 6 bases sitting between them. CDR3 size: 14 residues. From germline, CDR1 is SGHTA and CDR2 FQGNSA.

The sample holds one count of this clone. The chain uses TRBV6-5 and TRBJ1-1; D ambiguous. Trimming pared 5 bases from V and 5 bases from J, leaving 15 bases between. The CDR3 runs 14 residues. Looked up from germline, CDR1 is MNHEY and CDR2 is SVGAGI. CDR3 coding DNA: TGTGCCAGCAGTGAGCAACCCCCGGGGACTGAAGCTTTCTTT. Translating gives CASSEQPPGTEAFF.

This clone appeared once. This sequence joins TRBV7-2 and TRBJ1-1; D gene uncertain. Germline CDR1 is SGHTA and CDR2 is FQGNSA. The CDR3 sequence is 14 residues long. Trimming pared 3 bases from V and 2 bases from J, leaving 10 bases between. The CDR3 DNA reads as TGTGCCAGCAGCTTTGGACTTGGAAACACTGAAGCTTTCTTT. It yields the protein CASSFGLGNTEAFF.

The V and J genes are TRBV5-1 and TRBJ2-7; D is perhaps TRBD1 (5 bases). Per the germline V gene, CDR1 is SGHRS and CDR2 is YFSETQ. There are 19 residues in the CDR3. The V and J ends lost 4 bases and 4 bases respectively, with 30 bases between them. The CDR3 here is CASSLNIPGPREAGYEQYF. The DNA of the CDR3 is TGCGCCAGCAGCCTTAATATCCCAGGACCCAGGGAAGCAGGTTACGAGCAGTACTTC.

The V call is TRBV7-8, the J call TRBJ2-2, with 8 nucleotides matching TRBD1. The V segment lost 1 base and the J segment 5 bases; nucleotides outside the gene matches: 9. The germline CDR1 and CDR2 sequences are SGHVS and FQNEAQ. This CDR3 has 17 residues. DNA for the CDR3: TGTGCCAGCAGCTTAGAGGAGCAGGGGGCTGGTACCGGGGAGCTGTTTTTT. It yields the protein CASSLEEQGAGTGELFF.

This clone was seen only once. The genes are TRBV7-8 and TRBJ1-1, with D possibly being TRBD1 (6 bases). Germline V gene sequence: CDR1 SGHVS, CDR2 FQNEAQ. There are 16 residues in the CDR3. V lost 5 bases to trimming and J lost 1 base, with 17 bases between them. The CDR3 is CASSPPGGGANTEAFF. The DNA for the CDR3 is TGTGCCAGCAGCCCCCCCGGGGGGGGCGCGAACACTGAAGCTTTCTTT.

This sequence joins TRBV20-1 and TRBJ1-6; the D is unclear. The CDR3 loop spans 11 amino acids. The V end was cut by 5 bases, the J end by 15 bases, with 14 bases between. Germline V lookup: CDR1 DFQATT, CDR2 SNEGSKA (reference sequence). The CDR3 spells CSAPTLGLLHF. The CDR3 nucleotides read TGCAGTGCTCCCACACTTGGGCTCCTCCACTTT.

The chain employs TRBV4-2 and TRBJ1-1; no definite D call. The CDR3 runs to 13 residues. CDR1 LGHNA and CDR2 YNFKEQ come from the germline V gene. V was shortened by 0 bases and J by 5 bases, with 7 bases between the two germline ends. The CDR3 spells CASSQEGRTEAFF. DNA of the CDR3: TGTGCCAGCAGCCAAGAGGGGAGGACTGAAGCTTTCTTT.

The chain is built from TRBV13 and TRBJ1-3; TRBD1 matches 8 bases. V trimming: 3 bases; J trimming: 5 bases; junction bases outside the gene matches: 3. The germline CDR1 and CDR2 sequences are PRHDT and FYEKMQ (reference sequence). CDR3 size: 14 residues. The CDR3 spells CASSFGQGRNTIYF. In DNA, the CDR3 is TGTGCCAGCAGCTTCGGACAGGGTCGAAACACCATATATTTT.

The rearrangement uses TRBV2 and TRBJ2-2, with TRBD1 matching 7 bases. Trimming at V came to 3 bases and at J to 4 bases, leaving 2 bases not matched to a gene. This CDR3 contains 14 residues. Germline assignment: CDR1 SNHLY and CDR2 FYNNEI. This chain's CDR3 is CASSDDRATGELFF. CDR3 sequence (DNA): TGTGCCAGCAGTGATGACAGGGCCACCGGGGAGCTGTTTTTT.